This is a list of T cell receptor beta chains from one sample in a study of CD8+ T cells in alopecia areata. Some clones are missing from TCRdb's copy, which holds only in-frame ones; the method was immunoSEQ multiplex PCR. Among over 90,000 clones listed, 55% were seen once. The specimen was CD4+ T cells sorted from blood. Receptor source: a human donor in good health. The CDR3 runs from the conserved cysteine through the conserved F or W. Fields, in order: V gene, D gene, J gene, clone size, CDR3 length, CDR3 protein, CDR3 DNA. D genes are given only for firm matches. A clone size is listed for some rows: how often the clone was seen (once, few, many), or a class if it is expanded.

V gene: TRBV7-2
D gene: TRBD2
J gene: TRBJ2-5
clone size: .
CDR3 length: 18
CDR3 protein: CASSSGRTSGGAGVTQYF
CDR3 DNA: TGTGCCAGCAGCTCCGGCCGGACTAGCGGGGGGGCCGGAGTGACCCAGTACTTC

V gene: TRBV7-7
D gene: .
J gene: TRBJ1-1
clone size: .
CDR3 length: 13
CDR3 protein: CASSLTPNTEAFF
CDR3 DNA: TGTGCTAGCAGCTTGACTCCGAACACTGAAGCTTTCTTT

V gene: TRBV11-2
D gene: .
J gene: TRBJ1-2
clone size: .
CDR3 length: 13
CDR3 protein: CASSPQEGRTYTF
CDR3 DNA: TGTGCCAGCAGTCCCCAGGAGGGGCGCACCTACACCTTC

V gene: TRBV7-6
D gene: .
J gene: TRBJ1-6
clone size: .
CDR3 length: 15
CDR3 protein: CASSLSESYNSPLHF
CDR3 DNA: TGTGCCAGCAGCTTAAGCGAGTCCTATAATTCACCCCTCCACTTT

V gene: TRBV5-4
D gene: TRBD1
J gene: TRBJ2-7
clone size: .
CDR3 length: 15
CDR3 protein: CASSLGGQPSYEQYF
CDR3 DNA: TGTGCCAGCAGCTTGGGGGGACAGCCCTCCTACGAGCAGTACTTC

V gene: TRBV5-1
D gene: TRBD2
J gene: TRBJ2-7
clone size: few
CDR3 length: 15
CDR3 protein: CASSGGTSGLYEQYF
CDR3 DNA: TGCGCCAGCAGCGGGGGGACTAGCGGCCTCTACGAGCAGTACTTC

V gene: TRBV11-1
D gene: TRBD1
J gene: TRBJ2-3
clone size: medium-sized
CDR3 length: 15
CDR3 protein: CASSLSGDRTDTQYF
CDR3 DNA: TGTGCCAGCAGCCTATCCGGGGACAGAACAGATACGCAGTATTTT

V gene: TRBV9
D gene: .
J gene: TRBJ2-3
clone size: .
CDR3 length: 17
CDR3 protein: CASSVGHGWLSTDTQYF
CDR3 DNA: TGTGCCAGCAGCGTAGGGCACGGGTGGCTTAGCACAGATACGCAGTATTTT

V gene: TRBV29-1
D gene: TRBD1
J gene: TRBJ2-3
clone size: .
CDR3 length: 15
CDR3 protein: CSVDPSGQGRDTQYF
CDR3 DNA: TGCAGCGTTGATCCGTCGGGACAGGGGAGAGATACGCAGTATTTT

V gene: TRBV2
D gene: TRBD1
J gene: TRBJ2-1
clone size: few
CDR3 length: 15
CDR3 protein: CASSALRGQNNEQFF
CDR3 DNA: TGTGCCAGCAGTGCTTTAAGGGGACAGAACAATGAGCAGTTCTTC

V gene: TRBV2
D gene: .
J gene: TRBJ2-5
clone size: few
CDR3 length: 12
CDR3 protein: CASSEAAETQYF
CDR3 DNA: TGTGCCAGCAGTGAAGCAGCGGAGACCCAGTACTTC

V gene: TRBV5-6
D gene: TRBD1
J gene: TRBJ2-7
clone size: .
CDR3 length: 14
CDR3 protein: CASSVGQGSYEQYF
CDR3 DNA: TGTGCCAGCAGCGTGGGACAGGGATCCTACGAGCAGTACTTC

V gene: TRBV30
D gene: .
J gene: TRBJ2-1
clone size: .
CDR3 length: 17
CDR3 protein: CAWSHPSGVGSYIEQFF
CDR3 DNA: TGTGCCTGGAGTCACCCCTCTGGAGTTGGATCTTACATTGAGCAGTTCTTC

V gene: TRBV7-2
D gene: .
J gene: TRBJ1-5
clone size: few
CDR3 length: 16
CDR3 protein: CASSLDVGYSNQPQHF
CDR3 DNA: TGTGCCAGCAGCCTAGACGTCGGTTATAGCAATCAGCCCCAGCATTTT

V gene: TRBV19
D gene: TRBD2
J gene: TRBJ2-1
clone size: .
CDR3 length: 15
CDR3 protein: CASSIDGRGGNEQFF
CDR3 DNA: TGTGCCAGTAGTATAGACGGGCGCGGGGGCAATGAGCAGTTCTTC

V gene: TRBV28
D gene: .
J gene: TRBJ1-6
clone size: many
CDR3 length: 16
CDR3 protein: CASSPHGSSYNSPLHF
CDR3 DNA: TGTGCCAGCAGTCCTCACGGGAGCTCCTATAATTCACCCCTCCACTTT

V gene: TRBV19
D gene: .
J gene: TRBJ2-6
clone size: .
CDR3 length: 15
CDR3 protein: CASGTGYSGANVLTF
CDR3 DNA: TGTGCCAGTGGCACGGGTTACTCTGGGGCCAACGTCCTGACTTTC

V gene: TRBV27
D gene: TRBD2
J gene: TRBJ2-7
clone size: .
CDR3 length: 14
CDR3 protein: CASRRGGRGYEQYF
CDR3 DNA: TGTGCCAGCAGAAGGGGAGGGAGAGGCTACGAGCAGTACTTC